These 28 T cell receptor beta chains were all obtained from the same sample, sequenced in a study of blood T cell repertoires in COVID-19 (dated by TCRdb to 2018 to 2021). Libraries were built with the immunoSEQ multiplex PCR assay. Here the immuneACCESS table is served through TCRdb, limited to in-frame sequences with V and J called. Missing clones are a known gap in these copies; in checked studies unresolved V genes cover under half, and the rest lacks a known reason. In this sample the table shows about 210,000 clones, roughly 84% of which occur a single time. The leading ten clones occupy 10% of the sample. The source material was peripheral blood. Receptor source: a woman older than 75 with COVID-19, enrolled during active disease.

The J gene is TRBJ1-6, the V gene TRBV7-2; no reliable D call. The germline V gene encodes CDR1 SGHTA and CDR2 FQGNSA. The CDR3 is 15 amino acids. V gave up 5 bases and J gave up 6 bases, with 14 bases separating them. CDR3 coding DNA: TGTGCCAGCAGCGCCATTGGAGAACGTAATTCACCCCTCCACTTT. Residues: CASSAIGERNSPLHF.

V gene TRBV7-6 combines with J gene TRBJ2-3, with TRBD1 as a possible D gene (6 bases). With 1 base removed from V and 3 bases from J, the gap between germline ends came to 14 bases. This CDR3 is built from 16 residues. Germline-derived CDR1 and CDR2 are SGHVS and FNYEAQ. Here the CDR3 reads CASSLGGRGVTDTQYF. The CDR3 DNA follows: TGTGCCAGCAGCTTAGGGGGCAGGGGAGTAACAGATACGCAGTATTTT.

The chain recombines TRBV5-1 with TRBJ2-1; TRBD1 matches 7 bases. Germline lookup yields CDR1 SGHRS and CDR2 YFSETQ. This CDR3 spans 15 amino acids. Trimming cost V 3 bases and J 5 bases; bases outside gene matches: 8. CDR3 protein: CASSSPGQYDNEQFF. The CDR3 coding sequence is TGCGCCAGCAGCTCCCCGGGACAGTATGACAATGAGCAGTTCTTC.

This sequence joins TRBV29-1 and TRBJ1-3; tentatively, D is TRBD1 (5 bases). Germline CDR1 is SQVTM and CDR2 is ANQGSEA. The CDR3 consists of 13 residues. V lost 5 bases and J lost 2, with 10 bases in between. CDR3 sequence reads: CSVSWGAGNTIYF. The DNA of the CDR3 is TGCAGCGTTTCTTGGGGGGCTGGAAACACCATATATTTT.

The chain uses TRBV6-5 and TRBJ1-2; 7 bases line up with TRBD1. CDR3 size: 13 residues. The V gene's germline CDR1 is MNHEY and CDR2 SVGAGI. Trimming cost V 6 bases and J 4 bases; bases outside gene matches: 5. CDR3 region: CASRPQGTYGYTF. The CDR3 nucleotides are TGTGCCAGCAGGCCACAGGGGACCTATGGCTACACCTTC.

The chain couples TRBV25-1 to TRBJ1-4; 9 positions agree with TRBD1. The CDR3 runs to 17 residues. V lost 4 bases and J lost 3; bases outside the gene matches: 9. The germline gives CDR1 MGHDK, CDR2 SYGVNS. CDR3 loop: CASSGSGTGFSNEKLFF. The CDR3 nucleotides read TGTGCCAGCAGTGGTTCCGGGACAGGGTTCTCTAATGAAAAACTGTTTTTT.

CDR3 in amino acids: CSVLTGTSTDTQYF. CDR3 coding DNA: TGCAGCGTCCTGACAGGTACTAGCACAGATACGCAGTATTTT. The chain combines TRBV29-1 with TRBJ2-3; maybe TRBD1 (6 bases). Germline CDR1 SQVTM, CDR2 ANQGSEA. CDR3 length: 14 residues. The V gene lost 6 bases and the J gene lost 0 bases, with 13 bases spanning the gap.

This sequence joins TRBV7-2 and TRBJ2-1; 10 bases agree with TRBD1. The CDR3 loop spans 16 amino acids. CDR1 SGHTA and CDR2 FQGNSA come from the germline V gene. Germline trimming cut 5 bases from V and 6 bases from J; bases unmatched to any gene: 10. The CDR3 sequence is CASSLQTGGAPNEQFF. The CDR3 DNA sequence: TGTGCCAGCAGCCTTCAGACAGGGGGCGCCCCCAATGAGCAGTTCTTC. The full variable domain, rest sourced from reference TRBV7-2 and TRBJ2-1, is GAGVSQSPSNKVTEKGKDVELRCDPISGHTALYWYRQSLGQGLEFLIYFQGNSAPDKSGLPSDRFSAERTGGSVSTLTIQRTQQEDSAVYLCASSLQTGGAPNEQFFGPGTRLTVL.

In DNA form, the CDR3 reads TGCAGCGCTTCAACCGGGACAGGGGCAGAAAAACTGTTTTTT. Residues: CSASTGTGAEKLFF. This chain joins TRBV29-1 and TRBJ1-4, with 10 nucleotides matching TRBD1. The CDR3 consists of 14 residues. V lost 7 bases to trimming and J lost 8 bases; unmatched junction nucleotides: 10. Germline V gives CDR1 SQVTM, CDR2 ANQGSEA. The whole variable domain, remainder taken from reference TRBV29-1 and TRBJ1-4, is SAVISQKPSRDICQRGTSLTIQCQVDSQVTMMFWYRQQPGQSLTLIATANQGSEATYESGFVIDKFPISRPNLTFSTLTVSNMSPEDSSIYLCSASTGTGAEKLFFGSGTQLSVL.

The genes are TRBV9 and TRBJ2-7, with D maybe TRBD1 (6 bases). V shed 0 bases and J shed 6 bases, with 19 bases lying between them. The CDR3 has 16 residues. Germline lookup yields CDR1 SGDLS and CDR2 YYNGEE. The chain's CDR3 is CASSVDSGTRALEQYF. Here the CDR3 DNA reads TGTGCCAGCAGCGTAGACTCCGGGACACGGGCCCTCGAGCAGTACTTC.

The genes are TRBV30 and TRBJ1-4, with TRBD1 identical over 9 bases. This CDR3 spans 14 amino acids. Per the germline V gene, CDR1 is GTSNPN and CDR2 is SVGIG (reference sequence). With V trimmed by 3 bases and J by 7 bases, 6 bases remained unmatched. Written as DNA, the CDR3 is TGTGCCTGGAGGCCGGGACAGGGATTTGAAAAACTGTTTTTT. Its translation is CAWRPGQGFEKLFF.

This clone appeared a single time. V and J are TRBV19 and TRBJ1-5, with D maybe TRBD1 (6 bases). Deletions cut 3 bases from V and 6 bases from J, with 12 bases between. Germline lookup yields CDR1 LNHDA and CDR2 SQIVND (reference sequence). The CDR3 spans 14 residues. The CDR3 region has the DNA TGTGCCAGTAGTATCTTAGGGGGTGGTCAGCCCCAGCATTTT. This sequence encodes CASSILGGGQPQHF.

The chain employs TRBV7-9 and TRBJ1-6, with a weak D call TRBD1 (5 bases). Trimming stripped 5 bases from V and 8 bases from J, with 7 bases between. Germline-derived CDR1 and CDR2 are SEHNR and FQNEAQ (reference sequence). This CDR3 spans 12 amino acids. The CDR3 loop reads CASSPGDSPLHF. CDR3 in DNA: TGTGCCAGCAGCCCGGGGGATTCACCCCTCCACTTT.

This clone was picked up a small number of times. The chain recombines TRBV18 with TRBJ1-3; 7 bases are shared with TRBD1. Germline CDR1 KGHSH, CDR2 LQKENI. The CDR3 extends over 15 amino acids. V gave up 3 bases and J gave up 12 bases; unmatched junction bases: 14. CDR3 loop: CASSPDRDRVTFIYF. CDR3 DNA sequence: TGTGCCAGCTCACCTGATCGCGACAGGGTCACCTTCATATATTTT.

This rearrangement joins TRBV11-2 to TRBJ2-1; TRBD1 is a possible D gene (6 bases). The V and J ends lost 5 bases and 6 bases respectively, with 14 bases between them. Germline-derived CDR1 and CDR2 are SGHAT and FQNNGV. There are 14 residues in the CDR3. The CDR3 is CASSREGVTNEQFF. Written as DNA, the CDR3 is TGTGCCAGCAGCCGAGAGGGGGTCACCAATGAGCAGTTCTTC.

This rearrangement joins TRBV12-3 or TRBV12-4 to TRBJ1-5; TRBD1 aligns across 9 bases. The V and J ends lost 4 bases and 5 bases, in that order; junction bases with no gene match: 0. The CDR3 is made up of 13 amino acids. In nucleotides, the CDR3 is TGTGCCAGCAGTTGGACAGGGGATCAGCCCCAGCATTTT. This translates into CASSWTGDQPQHF.

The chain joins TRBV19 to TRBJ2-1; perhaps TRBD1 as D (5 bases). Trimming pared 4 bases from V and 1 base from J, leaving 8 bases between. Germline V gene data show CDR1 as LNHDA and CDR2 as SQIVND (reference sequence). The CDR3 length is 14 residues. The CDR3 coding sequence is TGTGCCAGTAGTAGCAGGGTTTCCTACAATGAGCAGTTCTTC. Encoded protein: CASSSRVSYNEQFF.

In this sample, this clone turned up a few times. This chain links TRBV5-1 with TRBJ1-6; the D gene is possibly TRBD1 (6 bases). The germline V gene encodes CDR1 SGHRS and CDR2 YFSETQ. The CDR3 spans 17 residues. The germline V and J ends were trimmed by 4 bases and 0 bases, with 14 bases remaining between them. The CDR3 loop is CASSLQGLSSYNSPLHF. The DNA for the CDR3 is TGCGCCAGCAGCCTACAGGGCTTGAGCTCCTATAATTCACCCCTCCACTTT.

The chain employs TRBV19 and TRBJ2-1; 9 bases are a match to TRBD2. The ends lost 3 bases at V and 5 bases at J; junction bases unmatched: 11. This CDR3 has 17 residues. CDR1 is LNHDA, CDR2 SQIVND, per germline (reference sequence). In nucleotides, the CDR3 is TGTGCCAGTAGTATCCGAGAAACGGGACTAGCTGACAATGAGCAGTTCTTC. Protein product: CASSIRETGLADNEQFF.

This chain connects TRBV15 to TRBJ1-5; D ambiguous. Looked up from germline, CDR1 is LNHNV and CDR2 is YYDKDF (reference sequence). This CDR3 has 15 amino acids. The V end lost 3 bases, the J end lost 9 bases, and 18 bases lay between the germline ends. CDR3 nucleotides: TGTGCCACCAGCAGGGGAGGAATCGTTGCCTGGCCCCAGCATTTT. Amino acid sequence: CATSRGGIVAWPQHF. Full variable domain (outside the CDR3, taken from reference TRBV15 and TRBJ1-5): DAMVIQNPRYQVTQFGKPVTLSCSQTLNHNVMYWYQQKSSQAPKLLFHYYDKDFNNEADTPDNFQSRRPNTSFCFLDIRSPGLGDTAMYLCATSRGGIVAWPQHFGDGTRLSIL.

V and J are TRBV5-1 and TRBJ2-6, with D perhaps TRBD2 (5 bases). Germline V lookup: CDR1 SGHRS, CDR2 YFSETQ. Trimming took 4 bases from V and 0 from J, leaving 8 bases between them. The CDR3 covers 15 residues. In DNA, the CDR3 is TGCGCCAGCAGCAGTCGGGGCTCTGGGGCCAACGTCCTGACTTTC. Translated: CASSSRGSGANVLTF.

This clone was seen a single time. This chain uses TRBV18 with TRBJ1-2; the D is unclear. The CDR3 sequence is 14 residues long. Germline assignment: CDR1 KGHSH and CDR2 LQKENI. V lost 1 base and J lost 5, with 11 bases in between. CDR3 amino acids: CASSPLSGGYGYTF. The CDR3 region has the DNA TGTGCCAGCTCACCACTTAGTGGAGGTTATGGCTACACCTTC.

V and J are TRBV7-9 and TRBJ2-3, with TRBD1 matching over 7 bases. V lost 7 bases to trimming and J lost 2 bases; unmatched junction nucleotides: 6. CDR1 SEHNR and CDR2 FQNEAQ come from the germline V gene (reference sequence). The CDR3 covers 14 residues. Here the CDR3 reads CASTTDRVTDTQYF. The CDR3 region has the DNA TGTGCCAGCACCACCGACAGGGTCACAGATACGCAGTATTTT.

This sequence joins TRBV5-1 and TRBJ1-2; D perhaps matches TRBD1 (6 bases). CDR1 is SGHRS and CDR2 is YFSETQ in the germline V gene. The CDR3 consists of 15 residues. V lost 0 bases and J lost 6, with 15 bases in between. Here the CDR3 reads CASSLVGGQGNGYTF. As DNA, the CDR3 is TGCGCCAGCAGCTTGGTCGGTGGGCAGGGGAATGGCTACACCTTC.

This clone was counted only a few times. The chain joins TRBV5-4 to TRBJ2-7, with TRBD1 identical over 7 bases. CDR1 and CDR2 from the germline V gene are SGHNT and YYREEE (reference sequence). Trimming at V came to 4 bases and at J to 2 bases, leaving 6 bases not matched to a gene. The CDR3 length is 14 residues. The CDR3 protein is CASSPGTVPYEQYF. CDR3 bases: TGTGCCAGCAGCCCGGGGACAGTCCCCTACGAGCAGTACTTC.

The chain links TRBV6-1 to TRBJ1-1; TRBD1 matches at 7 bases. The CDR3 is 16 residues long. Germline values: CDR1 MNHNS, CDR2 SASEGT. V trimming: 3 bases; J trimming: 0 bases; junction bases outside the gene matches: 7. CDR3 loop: CASSESYRGMNTEAFF. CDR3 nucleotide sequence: TGTGCCAGCAGTGAGAGCTACAGGGGAATGAACACTGAAGCTTTCTTT.

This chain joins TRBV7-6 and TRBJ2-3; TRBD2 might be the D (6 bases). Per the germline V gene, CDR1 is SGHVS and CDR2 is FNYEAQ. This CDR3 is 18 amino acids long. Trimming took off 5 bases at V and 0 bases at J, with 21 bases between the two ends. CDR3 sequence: CASSTPRPGAGSTDTQYF. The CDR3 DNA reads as TGTGCCAGCAGCACCCCCCGCCCCGGAGCGGGTAGCACAGATACGCAGTATTTT. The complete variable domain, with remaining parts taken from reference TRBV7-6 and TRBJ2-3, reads GAGVSQSPRYKVTKRGQDVALRCDPISGHVSLYWYRQALGQGPEFLTYFNYEAQQDKSGLPNDRFSAERPEGSISTLTIQRTEQRDSAMYRCASSTPRPGAGSTDTQYFGPGTRLTVL.

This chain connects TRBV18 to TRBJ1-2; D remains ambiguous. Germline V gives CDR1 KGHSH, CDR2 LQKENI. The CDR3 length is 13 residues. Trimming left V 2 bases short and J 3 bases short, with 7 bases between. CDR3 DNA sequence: TGTGCCAGCTCACCAGAGTCTGACTATGGCTACACCTTC. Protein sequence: CASSPESDYGYTF.